This passage covers 5 T cell receptor beta chains from one sample sequenced in a study of cytomegalovirus exposure and HLA in healthy donors (dated by TCRdb to about 2017). Libraries were made using the immunoSEQ multiplex PCR assay. A mixture of 60 forward primers for TCR Vbeta segments and 13 reverse primers for TCR Jbeta segments was used in the multiplex PCR. TCRdb obtained this table from immuneACCESS and retained in-frame rearrangements with V and J assigned. These tables miss some clones; where compared with another copy, unresolved V genes account for less than half of the shortfall, and the remainder is unexplained. The table for this sample lists 100,000 to 150,000 clones. The ten largest account for about 1.5% of the sample. Sequenced material: PBMCs. These receptors were obtained from a woman aged 40 to 50 in good health and CMV-seropositive.

Concerning this clone: Other DNA sequences in this specimen translate into the identical CDR3. The genes are TRBV6-5 and TRBJ2-7; TRBD1 agrees at 9 bases. This CDR3 region has 15 residues. Per germline, CDR1 MNHEY and CDR2 SVGAGI. V shed 0 bases and J 3 bases; nucleotides not matched to a gene: 3. The CDR3 here is CASSYSGTGFYEQYF. CDR3 nucleotides: TGTGCCAGCAGTTACTCAGGGACAGGGTTCTACGAGCAGTACTTC.

The V and J genes are TRBV11-3 and TRBJ2-1, with 7 bases fitting TRBD2. The V and J ends lost 1 base and 4 bases, in that order; junction bases with no gene match: 4. Germline CDR1 is SGHNT and CDR2 is YENEEA. This CDR3 is 15 amino acids long. For the CDR3, the DNA is TGTGCCAGCAGCTTAGGGACTAGTTTGTACAATGAGCAGTTCTTC. Translation: CASSLGTSLYNEQFF.

The chain recombines TRBV9 with TRBJ1-3; a possible D gene is TRBD1 (5 bases). The V end was cut by 0 bases, the J end by 2 bases, with 6 bases between. The germline V gene has CDR1 SGDLS and CDR2 YYNGEE. CDR3 length: 14 amino acids. The DNA for the CDR3 is TGTGCCAGCAGCGTAGAAGGGGCTGGAAACACCATATATTTT. It encodes CASSVEGAGNTIYF.

This chain links TRBV15 with TRBJ2-7, with 10 bases identical to TRBD1. The CDR3 loop spans 13 amino acids. The trim removed 3 bases at V and 4 bases at J, leaving 0 bases unmatched. The germline V gene encodes CDR1 LNHNV and CDR2 YYDKDF (reference sequence). DNA of the CDR3: TGTGCCACCAGCAGGGACAGGGGGTACGAGCAGTACTTC. Protein product: CATSRDRGYEQYF. The full variable domain, with the rest looked up from reference TRBV15 and TRBJ2-7, is DAMVIQNPRYQVTQFGKPVTLSCSQTLNHNVMYWYQQKSSQAPKLLFHYYDKDFNNEADTPDNFQSRRPNTSFCFLDIRSPGLGDTAMYLCATSRDRGYEQYFGPGTRLTVT.

The chain combines TRBV5-1 with TRBJ2-7; D may be TRBD1 (6 bases). V was cut by 3 bases and J by 2 bases, with 9 bases left in between. The CDR3 is 13 residues long. Germline-derived CDR1 and CDR2 are SGHRS and YFSETQ. CDR3 sequence reads: CASSSGTPYEQYF. DNA for the CDR3: TGCGCCAGCAGCTCTGGGACACCCTACGAGCAGTACTTC.